The 31 T cell receptor beta chains presented below share a single source sample, sequenced in a study of T cells after posttransplantation cyclophosphamide. TCRdb's copy holds only in-frame clones and misses some; the assay was immunoSEQ multiplex PCR. In the table there are about 47,000 clones, about 90% of which are singletons. Sequencing was carried out using PBMCs. All receptors come from a woman aged 45 to 65 in good health and a related stem cell transplant donor.

The CDR3 reads CASSPDTYEQYF. The CDR3 DNA reads TGTGCCAGCTCACCGGACACCTACGAGCAGTACTTC. The rearrangement joins TRBV18 to TRBJ2-7, with a possible D match to TRBD1 (5 bases). The germline gives CDR1 KGHSH, CDR2 LQKENI. Trimming took off 3 bases at V and 2 bases at J, with 5 bases between the two ends. The CDR3 loop spans 12 amino acids.

CDR3 loop: CASSPNRGGLTYGYTF. CDR3 DNA sequence: TGTGCCAGCAGCCCAAACCGGGGGGGGCTGACCTATGGCTACACCTTC. The chain employs TRBV5-4 and TRBJ1-2, with TRBD1 as a possible D gene (6 bases). Per the germline V gene, CDR1 is SGHNT and CDR2 is YYREEE (reference sequence). V gave up 4 bases and J gave up 4 bases, with 20 bases separating them. This CDR3 is 16 amino acids long.

This sequence joins TRBV28 and TRBJ1-2, with 7 bases fitting TRBD1. From germline, CDR1 is MDHEN and CDR2 SYDVKM. The ends lost 11 bases at V and 4 bases at J; junction bases unmatched: 10. The CDR3 has 13 residues. The CDR3: CAGRPQGIYGYTF. The CDR3 DNA is TGTGCCGGCCGTCCACAGGGGATCTATGGCTACACCTTC.

This rearrangement joins TRBV7-3 to TRBJ2-1; 8 nucleotides line up with TRBD2. The CDR3 loop spans 15 amino acids. Per the germline V gene, CDR1 is SGHTA and CDR2 is FQGTGA. Losses at the gene ends were 2 bases for V and 3 bases for J; bases not matched to a gene: 3. This chain's CDR3 is CASSLAGGIYNEQFF. The CDR3 DNA is TGTGCCAGCAGCTTAGCGGGAGGAATCTACAATGAGCAGTTCTTC.

The chain has TRBV12-5 and TRBJ1-1, with D perhaps TRBD1 (6 bases). The germline gives CDR1 LGHNT, CDR2 FRNRAP. V lost 1 base and J 0 bases, leaving 12 bases between the germline ends. The length of the CDR3 is 16 residues. In nucleotides, the CDR3 is TGTGCTAGTGGTTTGGCCACAGGGAAAATGAACACTGAAGCTTTCTTT. It codes for CASGLATGKMNTEAFF.

The V and J genes are TRBV5-1 and TRBJ1-3; D not certain. V dropped 7 bases and J dropped 0 bases, with 8 bases sitting between them. The CDR3 spans 13 residues. Germline V gives CDR1 SGHRS, CDR2 YFSETQ. The CDR3 DNA is TGCGCCAGCTCGGGAGTCTCTGGAAACACCATATATTTT. Translated, it gives CASSGVSGNTIYF.

This chain joins TRBV30 and TRBJ2-5; 12 positions match TRBD2. TRBJ2-7 explains the end of the DNA better; the J call may be wrong. Germline-derived CDR1 and CDR2 are GTSNPN and SVGIG (reference sequence). This CDR3 is built from 13 residues. CDR3 in DNA: TGTGCCTGGTCCGGACTAGCGGGATACGAGCAGTACTTC. It encodes CAWSGLAGYEQYF.

The chain uses TRBV5-1 and TRBJ2-7, with D possibly matching TRBD1 (5 bases). V lost 4 bases to trimming and J lost 2 bases, with 10 bases between them. The CDR3 consists of 13 residues. Germline lookup yields CDR1 SGHRS and CDR2 YFSETQ. The CDR3 loop reads CASSEQGAYEQYF. The CDR3 DNA reads as TGCGCCAGCAGCGAGCAGGGTGCCTACGAGCAGTACTTC.

This rearrangement joins TRBV5-4 to TRBJ2-2; the match to TRBD2 covers 12 bases. Germline CDR1 is SGHNT and CDR2 is YYREEE (reference sequence). V lost 3 bases to trimming and J lost 2 bases; unmatched junction nucleotides: 5. The CDR3 spans 17 residues. CDR3 nucleotides: TGTGCCAGCAGCTCTCTGACTAGCGGGAGTAACACCGGGGAGCTGTTTTTT. It translates to CASSSLTSGSNTGELFF.

The chain is built from TRBV28 and TRBJ1-1; weak D call: TRBD1 (5 bases). Germline V gives CDR1 MDHEN, CDR2 SYDVKM. V gave up 7 bases and J gave up 0 bases, with 6 bases separating them. The CDR3 length is 12 residues. CDR3 loop: CASTGVNTEAFF. CDR3 nucleotide sequence: TGTGCCAGCACGGGGGTGAACACTGAAGCTTTCTTT.

The chain links TRBV27 to TRBJ1-4, with 7 bases matching TRBD1. Germline V gene data show CDR1 as MNHEY and CDR2 as SMNVEV (reference sequence). V dropped 3 bases and J dropped 0; count of bases not matched to a gene: 7. The CDR3 is made up of 17 amino acids. The CDR3 sequence is CASSFARDSPTNEKLFF. DNA of the CDR3: TGTGCCAGCAGTTTCGCCCGGGACAGCCCAACTAATGAAAAACTGTTTTTT. Together with reference TRBV27 and TRBJ1-4, the CDR3 gives the full variable domain: EAQVTQNPRYLITVTGKKLTVTCSQNMNHEYMSWYRQDPGLGLRQIYYSMNVEVTDKGDVPEGYKVSRKEKRNFPLILESPSPNQTSLYFCASSFARDSPTNEKLFFGSGTQLSVL.

V and J are TRBV11-2 and TRBJ1-4; D gene uncertain. V was clipped by 5 bases and J by 1 base, with 11 bases between them. The CDR3 is made up of 15 amino acids. Germline V CDR1 and CDR2: SGHAT, FQNNGV. The CDR3 DNA follows: TGTGCCAGCAGCCTTGATCGGGGAACTAATGAAAAACTGTTTTTT. Amino acid sequence: CASSLDRGTNEKLFF.

V usage is TRBV5-1 and J usage is TRBJ1-1; 8 nucleotides align to TRBD1. The length of the CDR3 is 15 residues. CDR1 SGHRS and CDR2 YFSETQ come from the germline V gene. After removal of 3 bases from V and 1 base from J, the junction contained 5 bases not matched to a gene. For the CDR3, the DNA is TGCGCCAGCAGCTATACCGGGACAGGGAACACTGAAGCTTTCTTT. As protein: CASSYTGTGNTEAFF. The variable domain in full, completed from reference TRBV5-1 and TRBJ1-1, reads KAGVTQTPRYLIKTRGQQVTLSCSPISGHRSVSWYQQTPGQGLQFLFEYFSETQRNKGNFPGRFSGRQFSNSRSEMNVSTLELGDSALYLCASSYTGTGNTEAFFGQGTRLTVV.

The J gene is TRBJ1-1, the V gene TRBV9; D is uncertain. V gave up 4 bases and J gave up 5 bases, with 9 bases separating them. This CDR3 is built from 12 residues. The germline gives CDR1 SGDLS, CDR2 YYNGEE. CDR3 in DNA: TGTGCCAGCAGCAGAACGGGGACTGAAGCTTTCTTT. The encoded protein is CASSRTGTEAFF.

This clone was observed once. The CDR3 sequence: CASSPDSQETQYF. The CDR3 DNA reads TGTGCCAGCTCACCTGACAGCCAAGAGACCCAGTACTTC. The chain uses TRBV18 and TRBJ2-5, with D possibly matching TRBD1 (5 bases). The V end lost 3 bases, the J end lost 1 base, and 6 bases lay between the germline ends. The germline CDR1 and CDR2 sequences are KGHSH and LQKENI. CDR3 size: 13 residues.

The chain carries TRBV7-8 and TRBJ2-5; 12 positions match TRBD2. The CDR3 runs 17 residues. Per germline, CDR1 SGHVS and CDR2 FQNEAQ. V lost 4 bases, J lost 3 bases, and 9 bases stayed unmatched. The CDR3 coding sequence is TGTGCCAGCAGCTGGCCAGGACTAGCGGGAACGGAAGAGACCCAGTACTTC. This sequence encodes CASSWPGLAGTEETQYF. The whole variable domain, remainder taken from reference TRBV7-8 and TRBJ2-5, is GAGVSQSPRYKVAKRGQDVALRCDPISGHVSLFWYQQALGQGPEFLTYFQNEAQLDKSGLPSDRFFAERPEGSVSTLKIQRTQQEDSAVYLCASSWPGLAGTEETQYFGPGTRLLVL.

The chain employs TRBV19 and TRBJ1-1, with 8 bases identical to TRBD1. V was clipped by 3 bases and J by 2 bases; unmatched bases: 11. Germline V CDR1 and CDR2: LNHDA, SQIVND (reference sequence). This CDR3 has 17 amino acids. CDR3 in DNA: TGTGCCAGTAGTATTCGGCCAGGGGGCTTGAGAAACACTGAAGCTTTCTTT. Its translation: CASSIRPGGLRNTEAFF.

The rearrangement joins TRBV11-2 to TRBJ1-1; TRBD1 is a possible D gene (6 bases). This CDR3 contains 13 residues. Germline V gene data show CDR1 as SGHAT and CDR2 as FQNNGV. The V gene lost 5 bases and the J gene lost 2 bases, with 9 bases spanning the gap. The CDR3 bases are TGTGCCAGCAGCATACAGGGAAACACTGAAGCTTTCTTT. Its translation: CASSIQGNTEAFF.

This sequence joins TRBV5-6 and TRBJ2-5; weak D call: TRBD2 (6 bases). The DNA matches TRBJ2-7 better at its end, which makes the J call doubtful. The CDR3 has 16 residues. CDR1 and CDR2 from the germline V gene are SGHDT and YYEEEE. The CDR3 protein is CASSLAGGARAYEQYF. As DNA, the CDR3 is TGTGCCAGCAGCTTGGCCGGAGGGGCCAGGGCCTACGAGCAGTACTTC.

The rearrangement joins TRBV7-2 to TRBJ2-3; TRBD2 is a possible D gene (5 bases). Trimming removed 2 bases at V and 5 bases at J, with 5 bases between. Per germline, CDR1 SGHTA and CDR2 FQGNSA. CDR3 length equals 12 residues. DNA for the CDR3: TGTGCCAGCAGCTTAAGCGGAGATACGCAGTATTTT. It yields the protein CASSLSGDTQYF.

The rearrangement links TRBV15 to TRBJ2-1, with 9 bases identical to TRBD1. The length of the CDR3 is 16 residues. V was pared by 0 bases and J by 10 bases, with 10 bases of the junction left unmatched. The V gene's germline CDR1 is LNHNV and CDR2 YYDKDF (reference sequence). CDR3 region: CATSRDLRTGEVEQFF. In DNA form, the CDR3 reads TGTGCCACCAGCAGAGATTTACGGACAGGGGAAGTGGAGCAGTTCTTC.

The chain is built from TRBV6-6 and TRBJ1-5; no firm D call. Germline V gene data show CDR1 as MNHNY and CDR2 as SVGAGI (reference sequence). The V end was cut by 0 bases, the J end by 1 base, with 10 bases between. The CDR3 is 16 residues long. The CDR3 DNA follows: TGTGCCAGCAGTTACTCGACTCACATCAGCAATCAGCCCCAGCATTTT. It translates to CASSYSTHISNQPQHF.

The rearrangement links TRBV5-5 to TRBJ2-7; 10 positions agree with TRBD2. V lost 0 bases, J lost 3 bases, and 6 bases stayed unmatched. This CDR3 is built from 16 residues. Germline assignment: CDR1 SGHKS and CDR2 YYEKEE (reference sequence). The CDR3 protein is CASSLVGLADYYEQYF. CDR3 nucleotide sequence: TGTGCCAGCAGCTTGGTTGGACTAGCGGATTACTACGAGCAGTACTTC.

This chain links TRBV5-6 with TRBJ2-2; D might be TRBD2 (6 bases). V lost 7 bases to trimming and J lost 1 base, with 14 bases between them. The CDR3 is 15 amino acids. CDR1 is SGHDT, CDR2 YYEEEE, per germline. In DNA, the CDR3 is TGTGCCAGCCGCCCCGCGGGGCTGAACACCGGGGAGCTGTTTTTT. Residues: CASRPAGLNTGELFF.

The genes are TRBV15 and TRBJ2-6; D perhaps matches TRBD2 (5 bases). Germline V gene sequence: CDR1 LNHNV, CDR2 YYDKDF (reference sequence). The CDR3 totals 17 residues. Deletions cut 2 bases from V and 1 base from J, with 12 bases between. The CDR3 nucleotides are TGTGCCACCAGCAGACCACCCGGGGAGTCTGGGGCCAACGTCCTGACTTTC. Its translation is CATSRPPGESGANVLTF.

This sequence joins TRBV11-2 and TRBJ1-6; TRBD1 is a possible D gene (5 bases). CDR3 size: 13 residues. Trimming removed 5 bases from V and 14 bases from J, with 16 bases in between. CDR1 SGHAT and CDR2 FQNNGV come from the germline V gene. In DNA form, the CDR3 reads TGTGCCAGCAGCCCCAGGGCAGCCCAGGCCCTCCACTTT. It codes for CASSPRAAQALHF.

The V and J genes are TRBV29-1 and TRBJ2-7; unclear D gene. CDR1 SQVTM and CDR2 ANQGSEA come from the germline V gene. V was clipped by 0 bases and J by 6 bases, with 6 bases between them. The CDR3 consists of 11 residues. CDR3 amino acids: CSVEEASEQYF. As DNA, the CDR3 is TGCAGCGTTGAAGAGGCTTCCGAGCAGTACTTC.

The rearrangement links TRBV19 to TRBJ1-3, with D tentatively TRBD1 (5 bases). The CDR3 is made up of 15 amino acids. Germline V gene data show CDR1 as LNHDA and CDR2 as SQIVND (reference sequence). Between the trimmed V and J ends, which lost 3 bases and 4 bases, there was a span of 13 bases. Here the CDR3 DNA reads TGTGCCAGTAGTATCTCGCCAGGGCCAGGAAACACCATATATTTT. Translated: CASSISPGPGNTIYF. The full variable domain, its missing parts supplied by reference TRBV19 and TRBJ1-3, is DGGITQSPKYLFRKEGQNVTLSCEQNLNHDAMYWYRQDPGQGLRLIYYSQIVNDFQKGDIAEGYSVSREKKESFPLTVTSAQKNPTAFYLCASSISPGPGNTIYFGEGSWLTVV.

The chain combines TRBV18 with TRBJ1-5; TRBD1 is a possible D gene (5 bases). Germline CDR1 KGHSH, CDR2 LQKENI. The CDR3 is made up of 15 amino acids. Trimming removed 3 bases at V and 6 bases at J, with 15 bases between. The CDR3 region is CASSPRQGKGQPQHF. CDR3 coding DNA: TGTGCCAGCTCACCTAGGCAGGGAAAGGGTCAGCCCCAGCATTTT.

V gene TRBV11-2 combines with J gene TRBJ1-4; a possible D gene is TRBD1 (6 bases). CDR1 and CDR2 from the germline V gene are SGHAT and FQNNGV. The V end lost 5 bases, the J end lost 5 bases, and 12 bases lay between the germline ends. There are 14 residues in the CDR3. The CDR3 loop reads CASSKTGVNEKLFF. CDR3 DNA sequence: TGTGCCAGCAGCAAGACAGGCGTAAATGAAAAACTGTTTTTT.

V is TRBV6-5 and J is TRBJ2-1; TRBD2 aligns across 12 bases. J lost 12 bases, V lost 4 bases, and 7 bases had no gene match. Germline CDR1 reads MNHEY; CDR2 reads SVGAGI. CDR3 size: 14 residues. The CDR3 DNA reads TGTGCCAGCAGTTTCGTTGGACTAGCGGGGAGGCAGTTCTTC. Translation: CASSFVGLAGRQFF.